This T cell receptor beta chain was retrieved from a study of blood T cell repertoires in COVID-19. Study in general: The analysed material was cDNA or gDNA that came from T cells, B-cell-depleted T cells, or PBMCs.

In the original workflow: Amplifying reference gene primers gave estimates of nucleated cell counts. The method was immunoSEQ multiplex PCR; TCRdb's version includes in-frame clones alone and lacks a portion of them. Clone size and the V and J calls come from that table; the DNA yielded D and trimming. The repertoire holds over 45,000 clones, with approximately 80% as singletons. Trimming shortened V by 5 bases and J by 8 bases, and 12 bases separated the two germline ends. The length of the CDR3 is 12 residues. Germline loops: CDR1 MNHEY, CDR2 SVGAGI. This clone was seen a single time. V is TRBV6-5 and J is TRBJ1-1; D unresolved. The clonotype originates from a human donor with active or convalescent COVID-19. The donor label of this sample is uncertain. The sequencing input was peripheral blood. CDR3 DNA sequence: TGTGCCAGCAGTAACCTACTTAACGAAGCTTTCTTT. Its translation is CASSNLLNEAFF.